The T cell receptor (beta chain) described here comes from a study of shared clonotypes between healthy human individuals. Whole-study results and caveats: About 5.2% was the fraction of naive CD4 clonotypes found shared across four donors.

CD45RO-negative, CCR7-selected cells formed the naive CD8 fraction, which excluded terminally differentiated effector memory CD45RA+ cells. Worth noting for this clone: Its antigen is not known.

Clones were sequenced by immunoSEQ multiplex PCR, and TCRdb holds only the in-frame ones, with some missing. The sample includes roughly 2.1 million clones, approximately 94% of them seen just once. The ends were cut back, 5 bases at V and 5 bases at J, with 12 bases in the middle. Germline assignment: CDR1 MNHEY and CDR2 SMNVEV (reference sequence). This CDR3 has 14 residues. The sample was naive CD8+ T cells from PBMCs. The V gene is TRBV27, the J gene TRBJ1-4; D might be TRBD1 (5 bases). This TCR came from a man younger than 30 in good health. Some clones in this sample may be carry-over from other donors' samples. The chain's CDR3 is CASSRRDPNEKLFF. CDR3 nucleotide sequence: TGTGCCAGCAGTCGCCGGGACCCGAATGAAAAACTGTTTTTT.